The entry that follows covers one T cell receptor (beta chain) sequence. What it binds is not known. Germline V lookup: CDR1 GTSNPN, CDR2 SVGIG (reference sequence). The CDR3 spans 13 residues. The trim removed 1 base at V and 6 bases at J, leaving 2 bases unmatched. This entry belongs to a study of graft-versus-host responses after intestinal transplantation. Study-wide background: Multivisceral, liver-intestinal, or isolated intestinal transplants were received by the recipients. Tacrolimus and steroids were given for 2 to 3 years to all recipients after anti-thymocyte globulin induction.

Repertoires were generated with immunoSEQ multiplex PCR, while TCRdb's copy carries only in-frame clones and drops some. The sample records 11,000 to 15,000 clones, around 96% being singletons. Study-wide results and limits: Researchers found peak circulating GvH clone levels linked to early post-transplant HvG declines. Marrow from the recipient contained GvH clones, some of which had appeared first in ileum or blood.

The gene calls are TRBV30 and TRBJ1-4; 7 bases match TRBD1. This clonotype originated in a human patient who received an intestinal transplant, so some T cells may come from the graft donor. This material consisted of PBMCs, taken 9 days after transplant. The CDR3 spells CAWSGDSYEKLFF. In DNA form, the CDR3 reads TGTGCCTGGAGTGGGGACAGTTATGAAAAACTGTTTTTT. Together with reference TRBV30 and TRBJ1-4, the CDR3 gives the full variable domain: SQTIHQWPATLVQPVGSPLSLECTVEGTSNPNLYWYRQAAGRGLQLLFYSVGIGQISSEVPQNLSASRPQDRQFILSSKKLLLSDSGFYLCAWSGDSYEKLFFGSGTQLSVL.